The 20 T cell receptor beta chains listed next were all sequenced from one sample in a study of PD-L1 blockade in urothelial cancer. Using immunoSEQ multiplex PCR, the repertoire was profiled, and TCRdb retains in-frame clones only, with some absent. The sample holds some 110,000 clones, roughly 91% seen once. Time point specified: peripheral blood 6 weeks after treatment start. The specimen was PBMCs, collected around atezolizumab (anti-PD-L1) treatment. These receptors were collected from a man in his 60s with urothelial cancer.

This clone was seen only once. The V gene is TRBV4-1, the J gene TRBJ1-2; D uncertain. V lost 1 base to trimming and J lost 3 bases, with 12 bases between them. The length of the CDR3 is 15 residues. From germline, CDR1 is MGHRA and CDR2 YSYEKL. The CDR3 region is CASSQGSQVDYGYTF. In nucleotides, the CDR3 is TGCGCCAGCAGCCAAGGCTCTCAGGTGGACTATGGCTACACCTTC.

This chain joins TRBV18 and TRBJ2-2; 11 bases agree with TRBD2. This CDR3 contains 17 residues. The V segment lost 1 base and the J segment 4 bases; nucleotides outside the gene matches: 5. CDR1 and CDR2 from the germline V gene are KGHSH and LQKENI. The CDR3 protein is CASSPLSLAGGTGELFF. The CDR3 region has the DNA TGTGCCAGCTCACCACTCTCCCTAGCGGGAGGCACCGGGGAGCTGTTTTTT.

The chain recombines TRBV28 with TRBJ1-5, with D possibly matching TRBD1 (6 bases). This CDR3 contains 14 residues. V was shortened by 6 bases and J by 3 bases, with 12 bases between the two germline ends. Germline V gene lookup returns CDR1 MDHEN and CDR2 SYDVKM. DNA of the CDR3: TGTGCCAGCAGCCGAACAGGGCCCAATCAGCCCCAGCATTTT. Translation: CASSRTGPNQPQHF.

This clone appeared a single time. The rearrangement joins TRBV5-5 to TRBJ2-7; TRBD2 agrees at 8 bases. With 4 bases clipped from V and 0 bases from J, the junction kept 3 bases outside the gene matches. The germline gives CDR1 SGHKS, CDR2 YYEKEE (reference sequence). CDR3 length equals 14 residues. The CDR3 DNA sequence: TGTGCCAGCAGCCGGGCGGGAGGCTCCTACGAGCAGTACTTC. As protein: CASSRAGGSYEQYF.

This sequence joins TRBV27 and TRBJ2-1, with TRBD2 matching over 9 bases. The V and J ends lost 7 bases and 3 bases, in that order; junction bases with no gene match: 4. The CDR3 has 14 residues. The germline CDR1 and CDR2 sequences are MNHEY and SMNVEV (reference sequence). The CDR3: CASKTSGHYNEQFF. CDR3 bases: TGTGCCAGCAAAACTAGCGGGCACTACAATGAGCAGTTCTTC.

This clone was picked up one time. This chain connects TRBV4-3 to TRBJ2-1; D is possibly TRBD1 (5 bases). Germline V lookup: CDR1 LGHNA, CDR2 YSLEER. Trimming pared 1 base from V and 0 bases from J, leaving 10 bases between. There are 16 residues in the CDR3. CDR3 residues: CASSQAAQDSYNEQFF. CDR3 DNA: TGCGCCAGCAGCCAAGCAGCACAGGACTCCTACAATGAGCAGTTCTTC.

The chain employs TRBV2 and TRBJ2-5, with TRBD2 matching over 10 bases. After removal of 0 bases from V and 10 bases from J, the junction contained 14 bases not matched to a gene. The CDR3 sequence is 17 residues long. Germline CDR1 is SNHLY and CDR2 is FYNNEI. The DNA of the CDR3 is TGTGCCAGCAGTGAAGCCGGGTTAGCGGGAGGCCGGGGCGACCAGTACTTC. Translating it yields CASSEAGLAGGRGDQYF.

The rearrangement links TRBV19 to TRBJ2-7, with 11 bases lining up with TRBD1. With V trimmed by 5 bases and J by 7 bases, 7 bases remained unmatched. This CDR3 spans 14 amino acids. Germline lookup yields CDR1 LNHDA and CDR2 SQIVND (reference sequence). In DNA form, the CDR3 reads TGTGCCAGTAGTCAAGGACAGGGGGCGTTGGAGCAGTACTTC. This encodes CASSQGQGALEQYF.

This sequence joins TRBV10-3 and TRBJ1-2; TRBD1 is a possible D gene (6 bases). Germline V lookup: CDR1 ENHRY, CDR2 SYGVKD. This CDR3 comprises 14 residues. Trimming shortened V by 7 bases and J by 2 bases, and 14 bases separated the two germline ends. The CDR3 reads CAIIKTGTNYGYTF. CDR3 coding DNA: TGTGCCATCATCAAGACGGGGACAAACTATGGCTACACCTTC.

The chain couples TRBV27 to TRBJ2-2, with a tentative D call TRBD1 (5 bases). The CDR3 is 15 amino acids. CDR1 MNHEY and CDR2 SMNVEV come from the germline V gene (reference sequence). The V end was cut by 6 bases, the J end by 4 bases, with 15 bases between. The CDR3 nucleotides are TGTGCCAGCAGCCCGTATCGACAGCTCACCGGGGAGCTGTTTTTT. This encodes CASSPYRQLTGELFF.

The genes are TRBV19 and TRBJ2-1; possible D gene TRBD1, 6 bases. The CDR3 covers 16 residues. Germline assignment: CDR1 LNHDA and CDR2 SQIVND (reference sequence). Trimming removed 5 bases from V and 10 bases from J, with 24 bases in between. The CDR3 coding sequence is TGTGCCAGTAGTCCATCTTTGAACAGGGTTATCGCGGAGCAGTTCTTC. This translates into CASSPSLNRVIAEQFF.

The chain recombines TRBV29-1 with TRBJ2-1, with a weak D call TRBD1 (6 bases). Trimming took 4 bases from V and 2 from J, leaving 6 bases between them. The CDR3 is 12 residues long. The germline CDR1 and CDR2 sequences are SQVTM and ANQGSEA. The CDR3 nucleotides are TGCAGCGTTGGGGACACCTACAATGAGCAGTTCTTC. Its translation is CSVGDTYNEQFF.

V and J are TRBV6-1 and TRBJ2-3; D may be TRBD2 (7 bases). Trimming took off 8 bases at V and 2 bases at J, with 11 bases between the two ends. Germline CDR1 and CDR2: MNHNS and SASEGT. This CDR3 is built from 13 residues. The CDR3 DNA is TGTGCCAGCGAGGGGGGGTTCACAGATACGCAGTATTTT. Translated, it gives CASEGGFTDTQYF.

V is TRBV7-8 and J is TRBJ2-7; D gene uncertain. The CDR3 has 13 amino acids. Germline CDR1 is SGHVS and CDR2 is FQNEAQ. V shed 5 bases and J shed 5 bases, with 13 bases lying between them. In DNA form, the CDR3 reads TGTGCCAGCAGCATAGGAAGTCGGGACGAGCAGTACTTC. Translated: CASSIGSRDEQYF. Looking up the rest from reference TRBV7-8 and TRBJ2-7 gives the full variable domain: GAGVSQSPRYKVAKRGQDVALRCDPISGHVSLFWYQQALGQGPEFLTYFQNEAQLDKSGLPSDRFFAERPEGSVSTLKIQRTQQEDSAVYLCASSIGSRDEQYFGPGTRLTVT.

This chain joins TRBV7-3 and TRBJ2-3; D might be TRBD1 (6 bases). Looked up from germline, CDR1 is SGHTA and CDR2 is FQGTGA. Trimming cost V 5 bases and J 10 bases, with 10 bases left between them. This CDR3 has 11 amino acids. CDR3 in amino acids: CASSQGSAQYF. CDR3 nucleotide sequence: TGTGCCAGCAGCCAGGGGTCGGCGCAGTATTTT.

The chain is built from TRBV28 and TRBJ1-1; 9 bases line up with TRBD1. J lost 4 bases, V lost 5 bases, and 5 bases had no gene match. This CDR3 has 14 amino acids. Germline V lookup: CDR1 MDHEN, CDR2 SYDVKM. The CDR3 DNA reads TGTGCCAGCAGTCTGGGGACAGGGATCACTGAAGCTTTCTTT. Translating gives CASSLGTGITEAFF.

The rearrangement joins TRBV7-8 to TRBJ2-1, with TRBD2 as a possible D gene (5 bases). This CDR3 is built from 15 residues. Trimming took off 3 bases at V and 6 bases at J, with 15 bases between the two ends. Per germline, CDR1 SGHVS and CDR2 FQNEAQ. The CDR3 DNA reads as TGTGCCAGCAGCTTTTACGAGGGAAAGGGCAATGAGCAGTTCTTC. It codes for CASSFYEGKGNEQFF.

J is TRBJ1-2 and V is TRBV28; D might be TRBD1 (5 bases). Trimming took 6 bases from V and 5 from J, leaving 13 bases between them. The CDR3 covers 13 residues. Germline CDR1 is MDHEN and CDR2 is SYDVKM. Here the CDR3 reads CASRETATYGYTF. The DNA for the CDR3 is TGTGCCAGCAGGGAGACAGCGACTTATGGCTACACCTTC.

J is TRBJ2-3 and V is TRBV5-5, with TRBD2 matching 7 bases. This CDR3 comprises 15 residues. The germline V gene encodes CDR1 SGHKS and CDR2 YYEKEE (reference sequence). Unmatched junction bases numbered 5, after V lost 0 bases and J lost 4 bases. The CDR3 DNA is TGTGCCAGCAGCTTGGGTCCCGCGGGAGCAGATACGCAGTATTTT. This encodes CASSLGPAGADTQYF.

The chain combines TRBV6-4 with TRBJ2-5, with TRBD1 identical over 7 bases. The CDR3 runs 15 residues. V dropped 3 bases and J dropped 0; count of bases not matched to a gene: 4. Per germline, CDR1 MRHNA and CDR2 SNTAGT. The CDR3 coding sequence is TGTGCCAGCAGTGATCCAGACAGGGACCAAGAGACCCAGTACTTC. Protein product: CASSDPDRDQETQYF.